This T cell receptor beta chain was obtained from a study of T cells in Graves' hyperthyroidism and ophthalmopathy (dated by TCRdb to about 2019). About the full investigation: To identify distinguishing TCR V-J signatures, a discovery cohort of 100 patients was used, comprising fewer than 45 with Graves' ophthalmopathy and around 60 with stable Graves' hyperthyroidism. Prospective prediction of ophthalmopathy was tested in an independent validation cohort consisting of some 18 hyperthyroidism patients and around 17 patients who later progressed to ophthalmopathy. The 95 to 100 discovery patients were randomly divided into training and test sets at a 7:3 ratio. Thyroid tissue and blood T-cell repertoires from roughly six Graves' hyperthyroidism patients were also compared in the study. Once sampling was done, hyperthyroidism patients were given methimazole at a starting dose of 30 mg daily, whereas ophthalmopathy patients were given high-dose intravenous methylprednisolone. The paper describes TCR Vbeta CDR3 sequencing of 140 or so peripheral blood samples, made up of under 50 ophthalmopathy patients, around 78 hyperthyroidism patients and 17 progressor patients.

Any patient with an uncontrolled infection, another autoimmune disease, pregnancy or lactation was excluded. Diagnoses were established on the basis of clinical symptoms, serum thyroxine and TRAb, thyroid ultrasound, and orbital computed tomography. Trizol reagent was used to extract total RNA, and RNA quality was then checked on an Agilent 2100 Bioanalyzer. The paper's findings and limits, for the study overall: In validation, the model predicted progression to ophthalmopathy a median of roughly six months before onset, with roughly 70% sensitivity and about 72% specificity. A model built on a 13 V-J signature distinguished ophthalmopathy from stable hyperthyroidism, reaching 85% to 90% sensitivity and 81.08% specificity in cross-validation and 80%/75% in testing. No statistical method was used to fix the sample size in advance, and group allocation was not hidden from the investigators. Most expanded thyroid clonotypes (frequency above 0.001) were also detected in blood, a finding suggesting that blood repertoires may reflect thyroid immune responses.

Taken from the germline V gene, the CDR1 and CDR2 loops are MGHDK and SYGVNS. V loses 0 bases of germline sequence and J loses 0 bases, and the interval between the two ends is 8 bases. From the cysteine up to the phenylalanine, the CDR3 has a length of 15 residues. The kept DNA is CDR3 alone, 45 bases in frame from the first base. The TCR beta CDR3 regions were amplified from the RNA transcripts. For the first round of RT-PCR on the TCR CDR3, the HTBI primer set was used together with the Qiagen OneStep RT-PCR kit. Libraries were constructed in a second round of multiplex PCR, after which size selection and purification were carried out. Sequencing of the libraries was done on an Illumina HiSeq2000 using paired-end 100 bp reads. As for how the authors treated the data: SOAPnuke was used to process the raw data, with reads discarded if the reads contained adapters or uncalled bases, had a mean Phred below 15, or lacked an exact constant-primer or identifier match. COPE v1.2.5 was used to merge the high-quality paired reads, and each unique nucleotide sequence was defined as a clonotype. MiTCR v1.1 was used to align clonotypes to the IMGT TRBV, TRBD and TRBJ reference segments. The analysis included only V-J combinations with a frequency above 0.0001, which together covered 99% to 99.2% of the repertoires. The TCS score was defined as the ratio of F50 (clonal expansion) to E x V (chaos), calculated using BLOSUM62-based TCRdist between CDR3 peptides within each V-J. Welch's t-statistics and random forest reduced around 510 V-J features to about 12, which were used in a naive Bayes classifier (R e1071). Thyroid-blood repertoire similarity was quantified with the Morisita-Horn index. The raw public data were reprocessed by TCRdb itself: fastp quality trimming at Q25, MiXCR clonotype calling, in-frame beta chains only. CDR3 protein duplicates are merged, each entry listing the most common genes and DNA. What appears here as the V and J calls and clone size reflects TCRdb's work, not the paper's. A total of more than 500,000 distinct CDR3 sequences appear in this sample, 35% to 50% of them only once. About two fifths of the sample is held by the ten biggest clonotypes.

About this clonotype itself: What antigen it recognizes has not been identified. Per-base quality was not reported, and no clone a single base away is much larger than it.

The sequence links TRBV25-1 to TRBJ1-1, with the identity of the D gene unclear. This clonotype was sampled from an adult woman with Graves' disease, either hyperthyroidism or ophthalmopathy (not recorded which). Material for sequencing was peripheral blood or thyroid tissue (not recorded which). Here the CDR3 is given as CASSEYSGMNTEAFF. At the DNA level, the sequence is TGTGCCAGCAGTGAATATAGTGGGATGAACACTGAAGCTTTCTTT.